The 31 T cell receptor beta chains listed next were all sequenced from one sample in a study of CD8+ T cells in alopecia areata. Extraction of RNA preceded its reverse transcription into cDNA, which served as the sequencing template. TCRdb keeps only in-frame clones here, not all; method: immunoSEQ multiplex PCR. The sample yields about 120,000 clones, 50% to 55% seen once. Treatment in this sample: oral pan-JAK inhibitor, 5-10 mg twice daily. Sequenced material: CD4+ T cells sorted from blood, taken at week 4, from a patient treated with tofacitinib. The receptors originated from a human donor with alopecia areata.

J is TRBJ2-7 and V is TRBV15; D is undetermined. Germline CDR1 reads LNHNV; CDR2 reads YYDKDF (reference sequence). Trimming stripped 4 bases from V and 2 bases from J, with 12 bases between. The CDR3 has 14 residues. CDR3: CATSMGLDAYEQYF. CDR3 nucleotide sequence: TGTGCCACCAGCATGGGTCTGGACGCCTACGAGCAGTACTTC.

The rearrangement uses TRBV5-1 and TRBJ1-1; 9 positions agree with TRBD1. With 3 bases clipped from V and 1 base from J, the junction kept 4 bases outside the gene matches. The CDR3 runs to 15 residues. Germline CDR1 is SGHRS and CDR2 is YFSETQ. CDR3 nucleotides: TGCGCCAGCAGCTCACCGGGACAGGGGAACACTGAAGCTTTCTTT. Protein product: CASSSPGQGNTEAFF.

The sample holds a few counts of this clone. The chain combines TRBV7-2 with TRBJ1-2, with D tentatively TRBD1 (5 bases). CDR3 size: 15 residues. Trimming left V 1 base short and J 10 bases short, with 19 bases between. In germline, CDR1 is SGHTA, CDR2 FQGNSA. This CDR3 is CASSLEGQLGIDYTF. CDR3 DNA: TGTGCCAGCAGCTTAGAGGGGCAGCTTGGAATCGACTACACCTTC.

The chain couples TRBV29-1 to TRBJ2-1, with TRBD2 matching over 7 bases. V was clipped by 8 bases and J by 7 bases; unmatched bases: 17. The CDR3 runs 15 residues. Germline lookup yields CDR1 SQVTM and CDR2 ANQGSEA. The CDR3 coding sequence is TGCAGCTTCCTTACTCCTGCTAGCGGCCAGAATGAGCAGTTCTTC. Protein sequence: CSFLTPASGQNEQFF.

This rearrangement joins TRBV7-6 to TRBJ2-7, with D tentatively TRBD2 (5 bases). The length of the CDR3 is 13 residues. Per germline, CDR1 SGHVS and CDR2 FNYEAQ. The V end lost 5 bases, the J end lost 2 bases, and 10 bases lay between the germline ends. This chain's CDR3 is CASSRGVTYEQYF. CDR3 nucleotides: TGTGCCAGCAGCCGGGGAGTGACCTACGAGCAGTACTTC. Supplemented by reference TRBV7-6 and TRBJ2-7, the full variable domain reads GAGVSQSPRYKVTKRGQDVALRCDPISGHVSLYWYRQALGQGPEFLTYFNYEAQQDKSGLPNDRFSAERPEGSISTLTIQRTEQRDSAMYRCASSRGVTYEQYFGPGTRLTVT.

There are a few counts of this clone. The chain has TRBV15 and TRBJ1-6; a weak D match, TRBD1 (6 bases). The CDR3 length is 16 residues. V was cut by 0 bases and J by 7 bases, with 13 bases left in between. CDR1 is LNHNV, CDR2 YYDKDF, per germline (reference sequence). The CDR3 sequence: CATSRDPRQANSPLHF. CDR3 nucleotides: TGTGCCACCAGCAGAGATCCTCGACAGGCCAATTCACCCCTCCACTTT.

The chain combines TRBV6-1 with TRBJ2-6; D is ambiguous. The CDR3 runs to 13 residues. Trimming cost V 7 bases and J 0 bases, with 4 bases left between them. The germline gives CDR1 MNHNS, CDR2 SASEGT. CDR3 nucleotides: TGTGCCAGCATGAGCTCTGGGGCCAACGTCCTGACTTTC. Translating it yields CASMSSGANVLTF.

This clone was seen more than once but under ten times. The chain has TRBV9 and TRBJ2-7, with 13 bases that match TRBD2. The CDR3 spans 19 residues. Germline V lookup: CDR1 SGDLS, CDR2 YYNGEE. With 3 bases clipped from V and 2 bases from J, the junction kept 14 bases outside the gene matches. Here the CDR3 DNA reads TGTGCCAGCAGCGCGGGGGGACTAGCGGGGATTCTGGATCCCTACGAGCAGTACTTC. Its translation: CASSAGGLAGILDPYEQYF.

In its sample, this clone was seen a few times. The chain carries TRBV7-9 and TRBJ1-4; tentatively, D is TRBD1 (5 bases). CDR3 length equals 15 residues. The germline gives CDR1 SEHNR, CDR2 FQNEAQ (reference sequence). V gave up 0 bases and J gave up 7 bases, with 12 bases separating them. The CDR3 DNA reads TGTGCCAGCAGCTTAGCCGGGACCGCGGGTGAAAAACTGTTTTTT. Encoded protein: CASSLAGTAGEKLFF.

The rearrangement links TRBV30 to TRBJ2-5; 11 nucleotides match TRBD1. Germline CDR1 GTSNPN, CDR2 SVGIG (reference sequence). This CDR3 region has 13 residues. Trimming removed 7 bases from V and 4 bases from J; junction bases left unmatched: 5. The CDR3 DNA reads TGTGCCTCGGACAGGGGGCTGGGAGAGACCCAGTACTTC. Protein: CASDRGLGETQYF.

Details on this clone: Other DNA sequences in this specimen translate into the identical CDR3. The chain has TRBV30 and TRBJ1-2, with D unclear. V shed 2 bases and J shed 3 bases, with 4 bases lying between them. The CDR3 runs to 11 residues. Germline V gene lookup returns CDR1 GTSNPN and CDR2 SVGIG (reference sequence). CDR3 in DNA: TGTGCCTGGAGTTCAGACTATGGCTACACCTTC. It specifies CAWSSDYGYTF.

The rearrangement uses TRBV30 and TRBJ2-7, with D possibly TRBD1 on 6 matching bases. Deletions cut 7 bases from V and 3 bases from J, with 10 bases between. The CDR3 runs 11 residues. From germline, CDR1 is GTSNPN and CDR2 SVGIG (reference sequence). CDR3 sequence: CAFDRSYEQYF. DNA for the CDR3: TGTGCCTTCGACAGGAGCTACGAGCAGTACTTC.

This clone was detected only a few times. V and J are TRBV19 and TRBJ2-1; 12 nucleotides agree with TRBD2. The CDR3 extends over 15 amino acids. CDR1 and CDR2 from the germline V gene are LNHDA and SQIVND (reference sequence). Trimming took 5 bases from V and 4 from J; bases not matched to a gene: 3. CDR3 sequence (DNA): TGTGCCAGTAGTGATACTAGCGGGAGGTACAATGAGCAGTTCTTC. This codes for CASSDTSGRYNEQFF.

V gene TRBV29-1 combines with J gene TRBJ2-1, with TRBD1 identical over 7 bases. The J segment lost 8 bases and the V segment lost 7 bases, leaving 8 bases of the junction unmatched. Germline values: CDR1 SQVTM, CDR2 ANQGSEA. The CDR3 runs to 12 residues. The CDR3 DNA sequence: TGCAGCGCTGCCGGGACAGTTTATGAGCAGTTCTTC. Translated: CSAAGTVYEQFF.

The V gene is TRBV4-1, the J gene TRBJ2-7, with D unresolved. CDR1 is MGHRA and CDR2 is YSYEKL in the germline V gene. The CDR3 has 15 amino acids. The V gene lost 1 base and the J gene lost 0 bases, with 10 bases spanning the gap. The CDR3 DNA reads TGCGCCAGCAGCCAAGTCCCTTTGAGCTCCTACGAGCAGTACTTC. Translating gives CASSQVPLSSYEQYF.

In this sample, this clone turned up a few times. In DNA form, the CDR3 reads TGTGCCAGCAGCGTAGGTATCGGCGGGAGTGGGTCCTACAATGAGCAGTTCTTC. The encoded protein is CASSVGIGGSGSYNEQFF. The rearrangement joins TRBV9 to TRBJ2-1; 7 positions agree with TRBD2. The CDR3 is 18 amino acids. Trimming removed 0 bases from V and 1 base from J; junction bases left unmatched: 10. Per germline, CDR1 SGDLS and CDR2 YYNGEE. The full variable domain, its missing parts supplied by reference TRBV9 and TRBJ2-1, is DSGVTQTPKHLITATGQRVTLRCSPRSGDLSVYWYQQSLDQGLQFLIQYYNGEERAKGNILERFSAQQFPDLHSELNLSSLELGDSALYFCASSVGIGGSGSYNEQFFGPGTRLTVL.

V is TRBV15 and J is TRBJ2-1; D is uncertain. CDR1 is LNHNV and CDR2 is YYDKDF in the germline V gene (reference sequence). The CDR3 spans 12 residues. V lost 4 bases and J 4 bases, leaving 5 bases between the germline ends. The CDR3 here is CATSIGYNEQFF. The CDR3 DNA reads TGTGCCACCAGCATAGGGTACAATGAGCAGTTCTTC. The variable domain in full, completed from reference TRBV15 and TRBJ2-1, reads DAMVIQNPRYQVTQFGKPVTLSCSQTLNHNVMYWYQQKSSQAPKLLFHYYDKDFNNEADTPDNFQSRRPNTSFCFLDIRSPGLGDTAMYLCATSIGYNEQFFGPGTRLTVL.

This rearrangement joins TRBV30 to TRBJ1-1, with D unclear. The CDR3 consists of 13 residues. From germline, CDR1 is GTSNPN and CDR2 SVGIG (reference sequence). V gave up 0 bases and J gave up 3 bases, with 8 bases separating them. The CDR3 reads CAWSVETYTEAFF. The CDR3 nucleotides are TGTGCCTGGAGTGTGGAAACATACACTGAAGCTTTCTTT. Drawing the rest from reference TRBV30 and TRBJ1-1, the complete variable domain is SQTIHQWPATLVQPVGSPLSLECTVEGTSNPNLYWYRQAAGRGLQLLFYSVGIGQISSEVPQNLSASRPQDRQFILSSKKLLLSDSGFYLCAWSVETYTEAFFGQGTRLTVV.

The rearrangement joins TRBV29-1 to TRBJ2-1; 9 nucleotides align to TRBD2. The CDR3 loop spans 18 amino acids. Germline assignment: CDR1 SQVTM and CDR2 ANQGSEA. V lost 4 bases, J lost 7 bases, and 20 bases stayed unmatched. CDR3 in amino acids: CSVAGGNPLSGSRNEQFF. CDR3 in DNA: TGCAGCGTTGCCGGGGGGAACCCTCTTAGCGGGAGCCGGAATGAGCAGTTCTTC.

A few counts support this clone. This chain connects TRBV19 to TRBJ1-5; D perhaps matches TRBD1 (5 bases). Deletions cut 7 bases from V and 1 base from J, with 8 bases between. Germline CDR1 is LNHDA and CDR2 is SQIVND (reference sequence). The length of the CDR3 is 13 residues. Here the CDR3 reads CASMGLSNQPQHF. The DNA for the CDR3 is TGTGCCAGTATGGGGCTAAGCAATCAGCCCCAGCATTTT.

The chain combines TRBV6-1 with TRBJ1-2; D ambiguous. CDR1 and CDR2 from the germline V gene are MNHNS and SASEGT. The V and J ends lost 5 bases and 7 bases respectively, with 14 bases between them. CDR3 length: 13 amino acids. The CDR3 loop reads CASSRTTLGGYTF. The DNA for the CDR3 is TGTGCCAGCAGTCGGACTACGCTGGGTGGCTACACCTTC.

The CDR3: CSVDAGRDIQYF. The DNA for the CDR3 is TGCAGCGTTGATGCGGGAAGGGACATTCAGTACTTC. The chain recombines TRBV29-1 with TRBJ2-4, with a weak D call TRBD2 (6 bases). The V gene's germline CDR1 is SQVTM and CDR2 ANQGSEA. CDR3 length equals 12 residues. Trimming took off 3 bases at V and 8 bases at J, with 11 bases between the two ends.

The CDR3 sequence: CASGLTYYGYTF. The CDR3 DNA follows: TGTGCTAGTGGTTTAACATACTATGGCTACACCTTC. The rearrangement links TRBV12-5 to TRBJ1-2; D gene uncertain. The CDR3 length is 12 residues. Germline values: CDR1 LGHNT, CDR2 FRNRAP. Deletions cut 3 bases from V and 3 bases from J, with 5 bases between. Combining the CDR3 with reference TRBV12-5 and TRBJ1-2 gives the whole variable domain DARVTQTPRHKVTEMGQEVTMRCQPILGHNTVFWYRQTMMQGLELLAYFRNRAPLDDSGMPKDRFSAEMPDATLATLKIQPSEPRDSAVYFCASGLTYYGYTFGSGTRLTVV.

The gene calls are TRBV9 and TRBJ1-4, with TRBD1 matching over 9 bases. V lost 3 bases to trimming and J lost 4 bases; unmatched junction nucleotides: 4. Germline V gene lookup returns CDR1 SGDLS and CDR2 YYNGEE. This CDR3 region has 15 residues. The CDR3 spells CASSAGQGNNEKLFF. CDR3 nucleotides: TGTGCCAGCAGCGCGGGACAGGGAAATAATGAAAAACTGTTTTTT.

The chain couples TRBV11-2 to TRBJ2-7; 8 nucleotides match TRBD2. The J segment lost 2 bases and the V segment lost 1 base, leaving 4 bases of the junction unmatched. The CDR3 is made up of 15 amino acids. CDR1 and CDR2 from the germline V gene are SGHAT and FQNNGV. CDR3 bases: TGTGCCAGCAGCTTAGGCGGGAGGCCCCCCTACGAGCAGTACTTC. As protein: CASSLGGRPPYEQYF.

This clone was seen only once. The chain is built from TRBV7-2 and TRBJ2-3, with D perhaps TRBD1 (6 bases). V was cut by 4 bases and J by 6 bases, with 20 bases left in between. CDR3 length equals 16 residues. Per the germline V gene, CDR1 is SGHTA and CDR2 is FQGNSA. CDR3 nucleotides: TGTGCCAGCAGCTCCCAAGGGACATTGACGGTGGATACGCAGTATTTT. It translates to CASSSQGTLTVDTQYF. The complete variable domain, with remaining parts taken from reference TRBV7-2 and TRBJ2-3, reads GAGVSQSPSNKVTEKGKDVELRCDPISGHTALYWYRQSLGQGLEFLIYFQGNSAPDKSGLPSDRFSAERTGGSVSTLTIQRTQQEDSAVYLCASSSQGTLTVDTQYFGPGTRLTVL.

The gene calls are TRBV7-9 and TRBJ1-2; D may be TRBD1 (5 bases). The CDR3 contains 16 residues. V shed 4 bases and J shed 8 bases, with 23 bases lying between them. Per germline, CDR1 SEHNR and CDR2 FQNEAQ (reference sequence). The DNA of the CDR3 is TGTGCCAGCAGCTCTACCGGGACCTCTTTAGTCCGGGGCTACACCTTC. It yields the protein CASSSTGTSLVRGYTF.

This clone has a handful of counts. The rearrangement uses TRBV15 and TRBJ2-4, with D uncertain. The V gene's germline CDR1 is LNHNV and CDR2 YYDKDF (reference sequence). This CDR3 comprises 19 residues. Trimming stripped 0 bases from V and 0 bases from J, with 18 bases between. Here the CDR3 DNA reads TGTGCCACCAGCAGAGATTCAGTATTAGTTCTCCAAGCCAAAAACATTCAGTACTTC. Translation gives CATSRDSVLVLQAKNIQYF.

The CDR3 DNA reads as TGTGCCAGCCTCGACAGGGAGAAGGGCGGGCCCCAGCATTTT. Residues: CASLDREKGGPQHF. V is TRBV7-2 and J is TRBJ1-5; 7 positions match TRBD1. This CDR3 spans 14 amino acids. Germline V gene sequence: CDR1 SGHTA, CDR2 FQGNSA. V was clipped by 8 bases and J by 9 bases; unmatched bases: 13.

The J gene is TRBJ1-5, the V gene TRBV2, with D tentatively TRBD1 (5 bases). Germline V gene sequence: CDR1 SNHLY, CDR2 FYNNEI. V was pared by 6 bases and J by 2 bases, with 11 bases between. The CDR3 is 14 residues long. This CDR3 reads CASSGHTRNQPQHF. Written as DNA, the CDR3 is TGTGCCAGCAGCGGACATACTCGCAATCAGCCCCAGCATTTT. The full variable domain, with the rest looked up from reference TRBV2 and TRBJ1-5, is EPEVTQTPSHQVTQMGQEVILRCVPISNHLYFYWYRQILGQKVEFLVSFYNNEISEKSEIFDDQFSVERPDGSNFTLKIRSTKLEDSAMYFCASSGHTRNQPQHFGDGTRLSIL.

With respect to this clone: The sample contains more than one DNA sequence encoding this CDR3. The gene calls are TRBV30 and TRBJ1-3, with D unclear. The V and J ends lost 0 bases and 3 bases respectively, with 3 bases between them. Germline V lookup: CDR1 GTSNPN, CDR2 SVGIG (reference sequence). The CDR3 extends over 12 amino acids. As DNA, the CDR3 is TGTGCCTGGAGTGTATATGGAAACACCATATATTTT. Protein sequence: CAWSVYGNTIYF.